Below, 19 T cell receptor beta chains from the same sample are listed, as sequenced in a study of blood T cell repertoires in COVID-19. The repertoire was sequenced with immunoSEQ multiplex PCR; TCRdb's copy has only in-frame clones and lacks some. The table includes some 490,000 clones, around 85% detected once. Material for sequencing was peripheral blood. These receptors came from a human donor in a cohort sampled during active COVID-19.

This clone occurred once. With a much larger clone just one base away, this may be a read error. The chain has TRBV6-2 or TRBV6-3 and TRBJ2-7; 8 bases align to TRBD1. Per the germline V gene, CDR1 is MNHEY and CDR2 is SVGEGT. V shed 5 bases, J shed 1 base, and the junction held 1 base outside the gene matches. The CDR3 spans 13 residues. The CDR3 nucleotides are TGTGCCAGCAGTCGGACAGGGTCCTACGAGCAGTACTTC. Translating gives CASSRTGSYEQYF.

This chain links TRBV27 with TRBJ1-1; D call uncertain. Germline-derived CDR1 and CDR2 are MNHEY and SMNVEV (reference sequence). Trimming took off 4 bases at V and 1 base at J, with 7 bases between the two ends. The CDR3 extends over 13 amino acids. CDR3 DNA: TGTGCCAGCAGTTGGGCAAGGAACACTGAAGCTTTCTTT. It codes for CASSWARNTEAFF.

This sequence joins TRBV9 and TRBJ1-3, with 8 bases matching TRBD1. With 2 bases clipped from V and 7 bases from J, the junction kept 11 bases outside the gene matches. Germline CDR1 is SGDLS and CDR2 is YYNGEE. The CDR3 is 16 residues long. The CDR3 is CASSVDGQGPLNTIYF. CDR3 bases: TGTGCCAGCAGCGTCGATGGACAGGGCCCTCTCAACACCATATATTTT.

The rearrangement uses TRBV4-3 and TRBJ1-2; 11 nucleotides agree with TRBD1. The CDR3 sequence is 17 residues long. Germline-derived CDR1 and CDR2 are LGHNA and YSLEER. The V segment lost 4 bases and the J segment 8 bases; nucleotides outside the gene matches: 15. CDR3: CASSPELGGQGARGYTF. CDR3 in DNA: TGCGCCAGCAGCCCAGAGCTTGGTGGACAGGGGGCGCGAGGCTACACCTTC.

The chain is built from TRBV19 and TRBJ2-7; TRBD2 aligns across 7 bases. J was trimmed by 5 bases and V by 4 bases; bases with no gene match: 14. CDR1 and CDR2 from the germline V gene are LNHDA and SQIVND (reference sequence). The CDR3 contains 16 residues. CDR3 loop: CASSSSAGPGRDEQYF. In DNA, the CDR3 is TGTGCCAGTAGTAGTTCGGCTGGGCCAGGGAGGGACGAGCAGTACTTC.

The gene calls are TRBV6-2 or TRBV6-3 and TRBJ1-2; TRBD1 aligns across 7 bases. Germline V gives CDR1 MNHEY, CDR2 SVGEGT. This CDR3 is 14 amino acids long. The J segment lost 3 bases and the V segment lost 5 bases, leaving 6 bases of the junction unmatched. The CDR3 bases are TGTGCCAGCAGTGCCGGGACAGATTACTATGGCTACACCTTC. It yields the protein CASSAGTDYYGYTF.

This clone was observed once. At one of its ends the junction is not consistent with the germline gene, which may arise from a read error. V usage is TRBV7-2 and J usage is TRBJ1-2; D gene ambiguous. The CDR3 contains 8 residues. Germline CDR1 SGHTA, CDR2 FQGNSA. CDR3 nucleotides: TGTGCCAGCAGCACGAACGGCTTC. It specifies CASSTNGF.

The gene calls are TRBV2 and TRBJ2-1; TRBD2 matches at 10 bases. The junction had 18 bases not matched to a gene; V was cut back by 10 bases and J by 9 bases. This CDR3 contains 16 residues. CDR1 is SNHLY and CDR2 is FYNNEI in the germline V gene. CDR3 sequence (DNA): TGTGCCACCAAACCCTCCCCCGGGACTAGCGACGGTGAGCAGTTCTTC. As protein: CATKPSPGTSDGEQFF.

J is TRBJ1-1 and V is TRBV6-5; 7 nucleotides agree with TRBD1. V shed 5 bases, J shed 3 bases, and the junction held 6 bases outside the gene matches. CDR3 length: 14 amino acids. Germline V gene sequence: CDR1 MNHEY, CDR2 SVGAGI. The CDR3 reads CASSNTGTDTEAFF. The CDR3 region has the DNA TGTGCCAGCAGTAACACGGGGACAGACACTGAAGCTTTCTTT.

The rearrangement links TRBV18 to TRBJ2-3; 9 positions match TRBD1. The germline V gene encodes CDR1 KGHSH and CDR2 LQKENI. The CDR3 extends over 15 amino acids. Unmatched junction bases numbered 5, after V lost 1 base and J lost 6 bases. The CDR3 sequence: CASSPRSQGADTQYF. As DNA, the CDR3 is TGTGCCAGCTCACCACGGTCACAGGGGGCGGATACGCAGTATTTT.

This chain connects TRBV7-8 to TRBJ2-7; 8 bases fit TRBD1. With V trimmed by 5 bases and J by 3 bases, 3 bases remained unmatched. This CDR3 has 13 amino acids. Germline loops: CDR1 SGHVS, CDR2 FQNEAQ. Here the CDR3 reads CASSRDRNYEQYF. As DNA, the CDR3 is TGTGCCAGCAGCCGGGACAGGAACTACGAGCAGTACTTC.

V is TRBV19 and J is TRBJ1-5; tentatively, D is TRBD1 (6 bases). Germline loops: CDR1 LNHDA, CDR2 SQIVND (reference sequence). V gave up 6 bases and J gave up 9 bases, with 12 bases separating them. The CDR3 length is 12 residues. CDR3 in DNA: TGTGCCAGTAGGGGAGGGGGATTGCCCCAGCATTTT. Translation gives CASRGGGLPQHF.

This clone was picked up a small number of times. The chain combines TRBV6-2 or TRBV6-3 with TRBJ1-2, with D possibly TRBD1 on 6 matching bases. V lost 6 bases and J 6 bases, leaving 20 bases between the germline ends. CDR1 is MNHEY and CDR2 is SVGEGT in the germline V gene. The CDR3 extends over 15 amino acids. CDR3 bases: TGTGCCAGCAGCGTGGGACATTTAACTATCGATGGCTACACCTTC. Amino acid sequence: CASSVGHLTIDGYTF.

The chain's CDR3 is CASSVVTSGRHEQFF. The CDR3 bases are TGTGCCAGCAGCGTAGTGACTAGCGGGAGGCATGAGCAGTTCTTC. This chain links TRBV9 with TRBJ2-1, with TRBD2 matching over 13 bases. CDR3 length: 15 residues. The J segment lost 8 bases and the V segment lost 0 bases, leaving 2 bases of the junction unmatched. Germline V lookup: CDR1 SGDLS, CDR2 YYNGEE.

This chain connects TRBV30 to TRBJ2-7, with 14 bases aligning to TRBD2. V lost 2 bases, J lost 7 bases, and 13 bases stayed unmatched. Germline V gene lookup returns CDR1 GTSNPN and CDR2 SVGIG (reference sequence). The CDR3 consists of 17 residues. The CDR3 coding sequence is TGTGCCTGGAGTAAACGCCAGGGACTAGCGGGAGTCAAAGAGCAGTACTTC. It yields the protein CAWSKRQGLAGVKEQYF.

The chain links TRBV11-2 to TRBJ2-7, with 11 bases that match TRBD2. The CDR3 loop spans 14 amino acids. Germline values: CDR1 SGHAT, CDR2 FQNNGV. V trimming: 5 bases; J trimming: 7 bases; junction bases outside the gene matches: 7. The CDR3 bases are TGTGCCAGCAGCGCAACTAGCGGGAGTATGGAGCAGTACTTC. It encodes CASSATSGSMEQYF.

The chain links TRBV19 to TRBJ2-1, with TRBD1 matching 12 bases. CDR1 is LNHDA and CDR2 is SQIVND in the germline V gene (reference sequence). V trimming: 9 bases; J trimming: 8 bases; junction bases outside the gene matches: 11. CDR3 length equals 15 residues. The DNA of the CDR3 is TGTGCCAGCCAGGGACAGGGGGCTGGTTGGGATGAGCAGTTCTTC. Translating it yields CASQGQGAGWDEQFF. The complete variable domain, with remaining parts taken from reference TRBV19 and TRBJ2-1, reads DGGITQSPKYLFRKEGQNVTLSCEQNLNHDAMYWYRQDPGQGLRLIYYSQIVNDFQKGDIAEGYSVSREKKESFPLTVTSAQKNPTAFYLCASQGQGAGWDEQFFGPGTRLTVL.

The rearrangement joins TRBV6-6 to TRBJ2-7; 10 positions match TRBD2. The ends lost 6 bases at V and 1 base at J; junction bases unmatched: 3. The germline CDR1 and CDR2 sequences are MNHNY and SVGAGI (reference sequence). The CDR3 spans 14 residues. The DNA for the CDR3 is TGTGCCAGCAGAGGGACTAGCGAATCCTACGAGCAGTACTTC. Its translation: CASRGTSESYEQYF.

This chain connects TRBV28 to TRBJ1-5; D is uncertain. This CDR3 has 15 amino acids. Germline CDR1 reads MDHEN; CDR2 reads SYDVKM. With 6 bases removed from V and 1 base from J, the gap between germline ends came to 13 bases. The CDR3 is CASSLLELSNQPQHF. In nucleotides, the CDR3 is TGTGCCAGCAGCCTCCTAGAACTGAGCAATCAGCCCCAGCATTTT.